This is a list of T cell receptor beta chains from one sample in a study of cytomegalovirus exposure and HLA in healthy donors. Clones were sequenced by immunoSEQ multiplex PCR, and TCRdb holds only the in-frame ones, with some missing. The sample has about 120,000 clones, about 76% seen once; the top ten hold roughly 3.9%. The sequenced material came from PBMCs. Receptors originate from a woman aged 25 to 45 in good health and CMV-seronegative. Each CDR3 is given with its conserved first and last residue. Fields, in order: D gene, J gene, clone size, CDR3 length, V gene, CDR3 protein, CDR3 DNA. D genes are given only for firm matches. Expanded clones are given a class, and other clones once, few, many or no size at all.

- | TRBJ2-1 | - | 15 | TRBV21-1 | CASSPRSPSYNEQFF | TGTGCCAGCAGCCCCCGGAGCCCCTCCTACAATGAGCAGTTCTTC
- | TRBJ2-3 | - | 14 | TRBV7-9 | CASSLYRVTDTQYF | TGTGCCAGCAGCTTATACAGGGTTACAGATACGCAGTATTTT
- | TRBJ2-3 | - | 13 | TRBV4-3 | CASSQGQVGTQYF | TGCGCCAGCAGCCAGGGGCAGGTTGGTACGCAGTATTTT
TRBD1 | TRBJ2-2 | - | 15 | TRBV7-2 | CASSWTGGNTGELFF | TGTGCCAGCAGCTGGACAGGGGGCAACACCGGGGAGCTGTTTTTT
- | TRBJ2-1 | - | 15 | TRBV7-6 | CASSLGGGGYNEQFF | TGTGCCAGCAGCTTAGGGGGAGGGGGTTACAATGAGCAGTTCTTC
TRBD2 | TRBJ2-1 | - | 15 | TRBV19 | CASSTTSGSYNEQFF | TGTGCCAGTAGTACTACTAGCGGGAGCTACAATGAGCAGTTCTTC
- | TRBJ1-1 | - | 14 | TRBV19 | CASSIGGKTTEAFF | TGTGCCAGTAGTATAGGCGGAAAGACCACTGAAGCTTTCTTT
TRBD1 | TRBJ1-6 | - | 14 | TRBV27 | CASSLTGEGSPLHF | TGTGCCAGCAGTTTGACAGGGGAGGGATCACCCCTCCACTTT
TRBD2 | TRBJ2-1 | - | 17 | TRBV27 | CASSLGSTSGSWDEQFF | TGTGCCAGCAGTTTAGGTTCGACTAGCGGGAGTTGGGATGAGCAGTTCTTC
- | TRBJ1-1 | - | 13 | TRBV7-9 | CSSSLVVVAEAFF | TGTTCCAGCAGCTTAGTTGTAGTGGCTGAAGCTTTCTTT
TRBD1 | TRBJ1-5 | - | 16 | TRBV28 | CASSPLTGDGNQPQHF | TGTGCCAGCAGTCCACTTACAGGGGACGGCAATCAGCCCCAGCATTTT
TRBD1 | TRBJ2-5 | - | 14 | TRBV5-1 | CASSSGQGFETQYF | TGCGCCAGCAGCTCAGGACAGGGATTTGAGACCCAGTACTTC
- | TRBJ1-4 | - | 15 | TRBV2 | CASSEVVSRAEKLFF | TGTGCCAGCAGTGAAGTTGTTTCCAGGGCTGAAAAACTGTTTTTT
- | TRBJ2-2 | - | 16 | TRBV7-2 | CASSLGGGGRIGELFF | TGTGCCAGCAGCTTAGGAGGGGGGGGGCGTATCGGGGAGCTGTTTTTT
- | TRBJ2-7 | - | 14 | TRBV21-1 | CASTDDRGRNEQYF | TGTGCCAGCACCGACGACAGGGGGCGTAACGAGCAGTACTTC
TRBD1 | TRBJ2-5 | - | 15 | TRBV4-1 | CASSQDWTGGETQYF | TGCGCCAGCAGCCAAGATTGGACAGGGGGAGAGACCCAGTACTTC
- | TRBJ2-7 | - | 14 | TRBV19 | CASSIAEGAYEQYF | TGTGCCAGTAGTATAGCCGAGGGGGCCTACGAGCAGTACTTC
TRBD1 | TRBJ2-3 | once | 15 | TRBV11-2 | CASSLEGGGTDTQYF | TGTGCCAGCAGCTTAGAAGGGGGCGGCACAGATACGCAGTATTTT